This entry is about one T cell receptor beta chain. Its antigen is undetermined. Through a sample-barcoded 5' primer and a J-beta primer mix, a second PCR was run for roughly 7 to 12 cycles. TCRdb reprocessed the 5' RACE reads with MiXCR, giving one entry per CDR3 protein. The sample contains roughly 410,000 distinct CDR3 sequences, about 55% of which appear only once. The sample belongs to a study of blood T cells in healthy people across ages. Background on the study: About one barcoded TCR beta cDNA was captured per two T cells.

Broader study findings: Long-lived donors carried more naive CD4+ cells and greater diversity than aged donors. Age brought a roughly linear fall in TCR beta diversity measured per million T cells. In the absence of known donor CMV status, changes in expanded clonotypes were possibly confounded.

Source material: blood. The TCR originated in a man aged 60-69 years in good health.

CDR3 residues: CACTQIIGGGLAGGPDYEQYF. The CDR3 DNA sequence: TGTGCCTGCACCCAAATTATAGGGGGAGGACTAGCGGGAGGGCCCGACTACGAGCAGTACTTC. The rearrangement joins TRBV21-1 to TRBJ2-7; the table's D call, TRBD2, has no DNA check behind it. TRBV21-1 represents a pseudogene. CDR3 length: 21 amino acids.